Below, 16 T cell receptor beta chains from the same sample are listed, as sequenced in a study of shared clonotypes between healthy human individuals. Profiling relied on immunoSEQ multiplex PCR, and the TCRdb table lists in-frame clones only, not all of them. The sample lists about 480,000 clones, 70% to 80% seen once, with 10% to 15% in the top ten. The sequenced material came from PBMCs. These receptors were obtained from a woman in her 40s in good health. Some clones in this sample may be carry-over from other donors' samples.

The genes are TRBV19 and TRBJ2-7; 7 bases match TRBD1. Germline V lookup: CDR1 LNHDA, CDR2 SQIVND (reference sequence). The length of the CDR3 is 15 residues. The ends lost 3 bases at V and 2 bases at J; junction bases unmatched: 7. CDR3 coding DNA: TGTGCCAGTAGTATCTTGGGACAGACAACCTACGAGCAGTACTTC. As protein: CASSILGQTTYEQYF. The full variable domain, its missing parts supplied by reference TRBV19 and TRBJ2-7, is DGGITQSPKYLFRKEGQNVTLSCEQNLNHDAMYWYRQDPGQGLRLIYYSQIVNDFQKGDIAEGYSVSREKKESFPLTVTSAQKNPTAFYLCASSILGQTTYEQYFGPGTRLTVT.

This clone has more than one count but fewer than ten. The CDR3 protein is CASIRGTGGTEAFF. The CDR3 nucleotides read TGTGCCAGCATCCGGGGGACAGGGGGAACTGAAGCTTTCTTT. The chain couples TRBV28 to TRBJ1-1; 11 nucleotides align to TRBD1. This CDR3 has 14 residues. V was pared by 7 bases and J by 5 bases, with 6 bases of the junction left unmatched. From germline, CDR1 is MDHEN and CDR2 SYDVKM.

The V and J genes are TRBV10-2 and TRBJ2-3, with 13 positions matching TRBD2. The CDR3 length is 15 residues. The J segment lost 5 bases and the V segment lost 6 bases, leaving 5 bases of the junction unmatched. Germline V CDR1 and CDR2: WSHSY, SAAADI. The CDR3 here is CASRGTSGTEDTQYF. In DNA, the CDR3 is TGCGCCAGCAGAGGGACTAGCGGGACGGAAGATACGCAGTATTTT.

The rearrangement links TRBV27 to TRBJ1-1; D is unclear. The CDR3 length is 11 residues. The germline CDR1 and CDR2 sequences are MNHEY and SMNVEV (reference sequence). The germline V and J ends were trimmed by 6 bases and 0 bases, with 2 bases remaining between them. As DNA, the CDR3 is TGTGCCAGCAGGTTGAACACTGAAGCTTTCTTT. Translating gives CASRLNTEAFF.

The rearrangement uses TRBV2 and TRBJ2-3, with 11 bases matching TRBD2. The germline CDR1 and CDR2 sequences are SNHLY and FYNNEI. V trimming: 6 bases; J trimming: 0 bases; junction bases outside the gene matches: 8. The CDR3 has 17 amino acids. CDR3 sequence (DNA): TGTGCCAGCAGAGGGCTAGCGGGAGGCCCTAGCACAGATACGCAGTATTTT. It specifies CASRGLAGGPSTDTQYF.

The chain links TRBV18 to TRBJ1-1, with a possible D match to TRBD1 (5 bases). The germline gives CDR1 KGHSH, CDR2 LQKENI. Trimming cost V 6 bases and J 0 bases, with 11 bases left between them. The CDR3 is made up of 14 amino acids. CDR3 sequence reads: CASSPGIMNTEAFF. The CDR3 DNA sequence: TGTGCCAGCTCTCCAGGGATTATGAACACTGAAGCTTTCTTT. Full variable domain (remainder filled in from reference TRBV18 and TRBJ1-1): NAGVMQNPRHLVRRRGQEARLRCSPMKGHSHVYWYRQLPEEGLKFMVYLQKENIIDESGMPKERFSAEFPKEGPSILRIQQVVRGDSAAYFCASSPGIMNTEAFFGQGTRLTVV.

Note on this clone: Other DNA sequences from this sample encode an identical CDR3 as well. The chain joins TRBV28 to TRBJ2-3; D is uncertain. Germline assignment: CDR1 MDHEN and CDR2 SYDVKM. V dropped 5 bases and J dropped 0 bases, with 6 bases sitting between them. The CDR3 totals 13 residues. In nucleotides, the CDR3 is TGTGCCAGCAGTCCTCCGAGCACAGATACGCAGTATTTT. Its protein product is CASSPPSTDTQYF.

This clone came up a few times. J is TRBJ1-1 and V is TRBV9; D is uncertain. The CDR3 totals 14 residues. V was shortened by 4 bases and J by 3 bases, with 13 bases between the two germline ends. CDR1 is SGDLS and CDR2 is YYNGEE in the germline V gene. The CDR3 protein is CASSRRTADTEAFF. CDR3 nucleotide sequence: TGTGCCAGCAGCCGAAGGACCGCGGACACTGAAGCTTTCTTT.

The J gene is TRBJ1-3, the V gene TRBV9; 8 bases fit TRBD1. CDR1 is SGDLS, CDR2 YYNGEE, per germline. CDR3 length equals 16 residues. V lost 3 bases, J lost 0 bases, and 5 bases stayed unmatched. CDR3 nucleotides: TGTGCCAGCAGCGGAACAGGGGGGAGCTCTGGAAACACCATATATTTT. It encodes CASSGTGGSSGNTIYF.

This rearrangement joins TRBV27 to TRBJ2-7, with D hard to call. CDR3 length equals 13 residues. Trimming removed 2 bases from V and 3 bases from J, with 8 bases in between. Germline CDR1 MNHEY, CDR2 SMNVEV (reference sequence). In nucleotides, the CDR3 is TGTGCCAGCAGTTTAAACAGATACTACGAGCAGTACTTC. Its translation: CASSLNRYYEQYF.

This chain links TRBV28 with TRBJ1-1, with D unresolved. Germline loops: CDR1 MDHEN, CDR2 SYDVKM. V was clipped by 4 bases and J by 5 bases, with 14 bases between them. The CDR3 runs 14 residues. CDR3 in DNA: TGTGCCAGCAGTTCCCCCCTAGGGTGGACTGAAGCTTTCTTT. Translated, it gives CASSSPLGWTEAFF.

This clone has more than one count but fewer than ten. The V gene is TRBV25-1, the J gene TRBJ1-1; no clear D gene. This CDR3 has 12 amino acids. From germline, CDR1 is MGHDK and CDR2 SYGVNS. Trimming took off 3 bases at V and 0 bases at J, with 2 bases between the two ends. The DNA of the CDR3 is TGTGCCAGCAGTGATCTGAACACTGAAGCTTTCTTT. Translation: CASSDLNTEAFF. Together with reference TRBV25-1 and TRBJ1-1, the CDR3 gives the full variable domain: EADIYQTPRYLVIGTGKKITLECSQTMGHDKMYWYQQDPGMELHLIHYSYGVNSTEKGDLSSESTVSRIRTEHFPLTLESARPSHTSQYLCASSDLNTEAFFGQGTRLTVV.

J is TRBJ2-7 and V is TRBV7-9; D unresolved. The CDR3 extends over 13 amino acids. V was clipped by 8 bases and J by 1 base, with 12 bases between them. The germline CDR1 and CDR2 sequences are SEHNR and FQNEAQ (reference sequence). For the CDR3, the DNA is TGTGCCAGCGGCCATTTTGTTTCCTACGAGCAGTACTTC. Translated, it gives CASGHFVSYEQYF.

J is TRBJ2-7 and V is TRBV6-5; 10 bases map to TRBD1. The CDR3 contains 14 residues. Germline assignment: CDR1 MNHEY and CDR2 SVGAGI. V was clipped by 5 bases and J by 6 bases; unmatched bases: 7. The CDR3 loop is CASSTGQGVLEQYF. CDR3 DNA sequence: TGTGCCAGCAGTACAGGACAGGGGGTGCTCGAGCAGTACTTC.

The chain employs TRBV6-4 and TRBJ2-1, with no clear D. The V gene's germline CDR1 is MRHNA and CDR2 SNTAGT. V lost 5 bases to trimming and J lost 9 bases, with 11 bases between them. CDR3 length equals 12 residues. CDR3 residues: CASSSGTGEQFF. CDR3 bases: TGTGCCAGCAGTTCTGGTACGGGTGAGCAGTTCTTC.

This rearrangement joins TRBV19 to TRBJ2-7, with 9 bases that match TRBD2. The CDR3 has 15 amino acids. Germline V gene data show CDR1 as LNHDA and CDR2 as SQIVND (reference sequence). Trimming cost V 5 bases and J 2 bases; bases outside gene matches: 7. The CDR3 loop reads CASSSSGISTYEQYF. The CDR3 bases are TGTGCCAGTAGTTCTAGCGGGATCTCTACCTACGAGCAGTACTTC.